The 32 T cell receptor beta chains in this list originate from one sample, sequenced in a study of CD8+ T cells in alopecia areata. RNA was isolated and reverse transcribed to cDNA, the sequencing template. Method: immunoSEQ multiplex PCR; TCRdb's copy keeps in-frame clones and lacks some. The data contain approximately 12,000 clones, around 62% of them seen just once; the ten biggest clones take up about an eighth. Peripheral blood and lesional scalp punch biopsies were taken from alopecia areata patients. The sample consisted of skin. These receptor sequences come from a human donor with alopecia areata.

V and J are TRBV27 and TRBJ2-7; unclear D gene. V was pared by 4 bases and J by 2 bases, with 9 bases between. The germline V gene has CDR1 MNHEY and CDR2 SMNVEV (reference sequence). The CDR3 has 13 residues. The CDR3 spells CASSSATPYEQYF. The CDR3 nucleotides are TGTGCCAGCAGTTCCGCCACACCCTACGAGCAGTACTTC.

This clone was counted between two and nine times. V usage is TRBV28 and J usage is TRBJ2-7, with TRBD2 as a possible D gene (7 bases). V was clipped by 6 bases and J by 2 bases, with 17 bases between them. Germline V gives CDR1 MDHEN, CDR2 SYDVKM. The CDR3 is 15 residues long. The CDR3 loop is CASRGKRGGTYEQYF. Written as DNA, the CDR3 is TGTGCCAGCAGGGGAAAAAGGGGGGGAACCTACGAGCAGTACTTC.

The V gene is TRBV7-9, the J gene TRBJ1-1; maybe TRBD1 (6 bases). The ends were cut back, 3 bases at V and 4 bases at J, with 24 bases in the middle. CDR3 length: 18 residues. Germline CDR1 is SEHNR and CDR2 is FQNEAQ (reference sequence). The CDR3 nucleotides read TGTGCCAGCAGCTTTATCGCCAGGGGAGAGGGTGCGGGCACTGAAGCTTTCTTT. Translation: CASSFIARGEGAGTEAFF. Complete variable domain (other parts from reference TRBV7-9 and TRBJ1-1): DTGVSQNPRHKITKRGQNVTFRCDPISEHNRLYWYRQTLGQGPEFLTYFQNEAQLEKSRLLSDRFSAERPKGSFSTLEIQRTEQGDSAMYLCASSFIARGEGAGTEAFFGQGTRLTVV.

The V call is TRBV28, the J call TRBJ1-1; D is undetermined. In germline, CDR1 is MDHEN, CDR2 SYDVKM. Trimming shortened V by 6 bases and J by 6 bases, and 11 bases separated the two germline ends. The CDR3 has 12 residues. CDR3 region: CASSPYGAEAFF. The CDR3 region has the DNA TGTGCCAGCAGCCCCTACGGAGCTGAAGCTTTCTTT.

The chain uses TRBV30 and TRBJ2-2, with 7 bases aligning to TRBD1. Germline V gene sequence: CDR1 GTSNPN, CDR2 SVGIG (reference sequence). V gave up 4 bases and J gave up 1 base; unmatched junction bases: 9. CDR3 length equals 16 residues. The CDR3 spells CAWTPPGTENTGELFF. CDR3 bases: TGTGCCTGGACCCCCCCCGGGACAGAGAACACCGGGGAGCTGTTTTTT. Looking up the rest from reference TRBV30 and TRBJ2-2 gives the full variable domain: SQTIHQWPATLVQPVGSPLSLECTVEGTSNPNLYWYRQAAGRGLQLLFYSVGIGQISSEVPQNLSASRPQDRQFILSSKKLLLSDSGFYLCAWTPPGTENTGELFFGEGSRLTVL.

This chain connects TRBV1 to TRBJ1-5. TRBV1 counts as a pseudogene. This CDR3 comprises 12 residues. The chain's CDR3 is CTSSQRSLPQHF. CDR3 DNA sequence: TGCACCAGCAGCCAAAGGAGTTTGCCCCAGCATTTT.

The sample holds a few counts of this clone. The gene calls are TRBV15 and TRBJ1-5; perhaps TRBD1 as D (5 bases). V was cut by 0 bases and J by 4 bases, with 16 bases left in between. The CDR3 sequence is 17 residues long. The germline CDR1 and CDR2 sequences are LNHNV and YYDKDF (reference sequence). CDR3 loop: CATSRESAGMRNQPQHF. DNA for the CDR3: TGTGCCACCAGCAGAGAATCGGCAGGGATGCGAAATCAGCCCCAGCATTTT.

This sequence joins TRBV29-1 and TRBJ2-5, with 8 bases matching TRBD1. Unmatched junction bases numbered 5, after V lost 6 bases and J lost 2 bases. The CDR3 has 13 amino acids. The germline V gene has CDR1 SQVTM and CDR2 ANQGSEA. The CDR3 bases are TGCAGCGTCCTCGGGACAGGACAAGAGACCCAGTACTTC. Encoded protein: CSVLGTGQETQYF. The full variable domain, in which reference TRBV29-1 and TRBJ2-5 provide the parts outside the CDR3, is SAVISQKPSRDICQRGTSLTIQCQVDSQVTMMFWYRQQPGQSLTLIATANQGSEATYESGFVIDKFPISRPNLTFSTLTVSNMSPEDSSIYLCSVLGTGQETQYFGPGTRLLVL.

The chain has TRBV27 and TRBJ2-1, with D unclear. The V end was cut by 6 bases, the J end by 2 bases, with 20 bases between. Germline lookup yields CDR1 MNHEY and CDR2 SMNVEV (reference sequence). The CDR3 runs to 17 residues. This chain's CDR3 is CASSRTLHSRTYNEQFF. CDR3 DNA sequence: TGTGCCAGCAGCCGCACCCTCCATTCGAGGACCTACAATGAGCAGTTCTTC.

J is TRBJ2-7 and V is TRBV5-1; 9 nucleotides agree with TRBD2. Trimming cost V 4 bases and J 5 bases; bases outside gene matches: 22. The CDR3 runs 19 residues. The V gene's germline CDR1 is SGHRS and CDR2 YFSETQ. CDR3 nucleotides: TGCGCCAGCAGCCAGTCGAGCGGGAGGTCCTTGGAGAGCTTCAACGAGCAGTACTTC. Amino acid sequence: CASSQSSGRSLESFNEQYF.

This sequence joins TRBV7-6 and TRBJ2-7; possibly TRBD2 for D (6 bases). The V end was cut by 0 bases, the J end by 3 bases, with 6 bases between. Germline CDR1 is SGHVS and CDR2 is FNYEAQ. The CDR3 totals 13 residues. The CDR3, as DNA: TGTGCCAGCAGCTTAGCCGGGGGCTACGAGCAGTACTTC. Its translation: CASSLAGGYEQYF.

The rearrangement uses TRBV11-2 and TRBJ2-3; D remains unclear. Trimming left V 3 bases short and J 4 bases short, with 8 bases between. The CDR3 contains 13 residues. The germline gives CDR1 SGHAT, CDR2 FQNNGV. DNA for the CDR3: TGTGCCAGCAGCTTCCTTCAAGCAGATACGCAGTATTTT. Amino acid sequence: CASSFLQADTQYF. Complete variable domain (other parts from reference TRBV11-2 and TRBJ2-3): EAGVAQSPRYKIIEKRQSVAFWCNPISGHATLYWYQQILGQGPKLLIQFQNNGVVDDSQLPKDRFSAERLKGVDSTLKIQPAKLEDSAVYLCASSFLQADTQYFGPGTRLTVL.

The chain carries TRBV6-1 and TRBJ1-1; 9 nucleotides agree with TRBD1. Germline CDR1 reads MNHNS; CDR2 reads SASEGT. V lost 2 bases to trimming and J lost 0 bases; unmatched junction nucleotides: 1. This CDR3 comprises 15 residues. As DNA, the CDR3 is TGTGCCAGCAGTGAAACAGGGGGCGTGAACACTGAAGCTTTCTTT. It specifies CASSETGGVNTEAFF.

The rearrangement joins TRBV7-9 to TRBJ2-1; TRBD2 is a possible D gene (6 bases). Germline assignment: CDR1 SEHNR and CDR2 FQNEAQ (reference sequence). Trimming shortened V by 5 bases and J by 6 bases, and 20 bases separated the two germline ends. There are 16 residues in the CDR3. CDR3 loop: CASSDSLGPEGNEQFF. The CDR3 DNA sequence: TGTGCCAGCAGCGATAGCCTGGGCCCGGAGGGCAATGAGCAGTTCTTC.

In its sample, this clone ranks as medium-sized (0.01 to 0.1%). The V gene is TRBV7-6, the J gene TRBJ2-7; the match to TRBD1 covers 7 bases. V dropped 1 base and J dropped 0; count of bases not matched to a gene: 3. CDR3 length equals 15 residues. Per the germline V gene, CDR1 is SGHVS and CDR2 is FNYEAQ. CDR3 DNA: TGTGCCAGCAGCTTAGAGGACAGGTCCTCCTACGAGCAGTACTTC. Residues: CASSLEDRSSYEQYF.

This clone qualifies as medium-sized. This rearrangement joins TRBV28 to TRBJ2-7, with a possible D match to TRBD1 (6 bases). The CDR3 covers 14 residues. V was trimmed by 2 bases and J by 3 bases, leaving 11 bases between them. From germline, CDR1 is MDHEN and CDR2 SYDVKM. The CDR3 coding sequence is TGTGCCAGCAGTTTAGTTCGACAGGACTACGAGCAGTACTTC. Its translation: CASSLVRQDYEQYF.

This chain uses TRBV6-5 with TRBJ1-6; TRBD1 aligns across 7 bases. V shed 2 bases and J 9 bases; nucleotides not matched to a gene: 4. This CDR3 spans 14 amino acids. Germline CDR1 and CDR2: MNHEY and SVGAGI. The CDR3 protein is CASSYHRGGSPLHF. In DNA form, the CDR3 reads TGTGCCAGCAGTTACCACAGGGGAGGTTCACCCCTCCACTTT.

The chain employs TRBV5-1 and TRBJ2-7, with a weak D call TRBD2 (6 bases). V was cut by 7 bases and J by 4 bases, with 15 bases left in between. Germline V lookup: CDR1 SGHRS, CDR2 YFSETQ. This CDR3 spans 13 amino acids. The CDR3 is CASGGNYGYEQYF. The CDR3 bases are TGCGCCAGCGGCGGGAACTACGGGTACGAGCAGTACTTC.

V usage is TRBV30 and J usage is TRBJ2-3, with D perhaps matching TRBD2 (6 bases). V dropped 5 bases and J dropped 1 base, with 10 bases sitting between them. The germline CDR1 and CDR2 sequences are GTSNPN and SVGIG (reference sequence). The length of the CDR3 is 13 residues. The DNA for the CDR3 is TGTGCCTGGGCGGGACGTGGCACAGATACGCAGTATTTT. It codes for CAWAGRGTDTQYF.

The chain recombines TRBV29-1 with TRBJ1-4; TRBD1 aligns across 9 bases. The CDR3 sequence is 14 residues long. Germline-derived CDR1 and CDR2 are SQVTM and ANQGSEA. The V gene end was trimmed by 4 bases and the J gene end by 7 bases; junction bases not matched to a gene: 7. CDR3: CSVAQGAVGEKLFF. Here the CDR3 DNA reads TGCAGCGTTGCACAGGGGGCCGTAGGTGAAAAACTGTTTTTT. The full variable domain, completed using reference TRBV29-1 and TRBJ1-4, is SAVISQKPSRDICQRGTSLTIQCQVDSQVTMMFWYRQQPGQSLTLIATANQGSEATYESGFVIDKFPISRPNLTFSTLTVSNMSPEDSSIYLCSVAQGAVGEKLFFGSGTQLSVL.

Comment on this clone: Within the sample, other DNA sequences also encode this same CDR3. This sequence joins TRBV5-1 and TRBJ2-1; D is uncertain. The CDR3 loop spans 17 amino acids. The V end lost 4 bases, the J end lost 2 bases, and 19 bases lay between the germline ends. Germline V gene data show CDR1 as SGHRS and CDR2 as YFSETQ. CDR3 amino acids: CASSLVQLSSTYNEQFF. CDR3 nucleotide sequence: TGCGCCAGCAGCCTGGTTCAGCTTTCGTCTACCTACAATGAGCAGTTCTTC.

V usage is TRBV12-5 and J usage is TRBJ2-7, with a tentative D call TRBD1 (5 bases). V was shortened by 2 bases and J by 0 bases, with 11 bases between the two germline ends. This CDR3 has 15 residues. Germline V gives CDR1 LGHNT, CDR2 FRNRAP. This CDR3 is CASGLPIDSSYEQYF. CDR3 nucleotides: TGTGCTAGTGGTTTGCCAATCGACAGCTCCTACGAGCAGTACTTC.

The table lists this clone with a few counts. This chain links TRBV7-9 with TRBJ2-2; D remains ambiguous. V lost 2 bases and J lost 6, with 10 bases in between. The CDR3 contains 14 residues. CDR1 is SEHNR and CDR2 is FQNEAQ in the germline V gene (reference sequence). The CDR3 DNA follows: TGTGCCAGCAGCTTAACGGGCTACGCCGGGGAGCTGTTTTTT. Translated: CASSLTGYAGELFF.

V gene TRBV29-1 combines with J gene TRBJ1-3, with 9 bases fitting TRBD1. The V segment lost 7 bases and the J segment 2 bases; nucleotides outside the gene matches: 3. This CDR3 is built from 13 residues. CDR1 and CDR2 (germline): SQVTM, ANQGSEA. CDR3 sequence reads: CSGRQGAGNTIYF. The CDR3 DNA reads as TGCAGCGGGAGACAGGGGGCTGGAAACACCATATATTTT.

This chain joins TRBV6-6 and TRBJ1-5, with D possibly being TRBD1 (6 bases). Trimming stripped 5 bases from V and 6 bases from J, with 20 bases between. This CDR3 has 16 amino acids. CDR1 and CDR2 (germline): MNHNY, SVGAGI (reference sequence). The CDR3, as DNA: TGTGCCAGCAGTCCCTTTCCGGTGGGGGCCGGTCAGCCCCAGCATTTT. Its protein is CASSPFPVGAGQPQHF.

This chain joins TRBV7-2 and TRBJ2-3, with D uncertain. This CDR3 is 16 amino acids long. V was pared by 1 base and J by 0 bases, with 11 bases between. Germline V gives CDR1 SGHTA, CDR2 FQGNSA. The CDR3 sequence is CASSLVPWGSTDTQYF. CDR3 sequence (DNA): TGTGCCAGCAGCTTAGTCCCTTGGGGTAGCACAGATACGCAGTATTTT.

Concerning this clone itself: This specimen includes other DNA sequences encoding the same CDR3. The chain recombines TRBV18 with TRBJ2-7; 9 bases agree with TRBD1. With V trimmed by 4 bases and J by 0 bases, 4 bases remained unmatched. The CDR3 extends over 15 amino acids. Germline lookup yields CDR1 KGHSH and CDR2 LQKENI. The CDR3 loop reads CASSRPGQGSYEQYF. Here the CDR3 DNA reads TGTGCCAGCTCACGACCGGGACAGGGCTCCTACGAGCAGTACTTC.

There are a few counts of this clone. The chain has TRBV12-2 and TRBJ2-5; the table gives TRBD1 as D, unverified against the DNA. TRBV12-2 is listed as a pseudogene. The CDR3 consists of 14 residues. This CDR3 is CASRSPGQGETQYF. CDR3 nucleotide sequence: TGTGCAAGTCGCTCTCCGGGACAGGGGGAGACCCAGTACTTC.

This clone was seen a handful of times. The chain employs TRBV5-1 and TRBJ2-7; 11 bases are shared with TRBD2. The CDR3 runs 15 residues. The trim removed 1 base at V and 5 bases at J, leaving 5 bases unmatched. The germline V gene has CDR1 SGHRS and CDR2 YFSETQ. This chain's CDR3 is CASSLTSGRVHEQYF. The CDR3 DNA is TGCGCCAGCAGCTTGACTAGCGGGAGAGTCCACGAGCAGTACTTC.

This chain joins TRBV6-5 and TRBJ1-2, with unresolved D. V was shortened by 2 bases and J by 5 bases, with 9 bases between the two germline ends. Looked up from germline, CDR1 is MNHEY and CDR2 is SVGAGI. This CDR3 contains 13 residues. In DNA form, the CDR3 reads TGTGCCAGCAGTTACCCGTACGGATATGGCTACACCTTC. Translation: CASSYPYGYGYTF.

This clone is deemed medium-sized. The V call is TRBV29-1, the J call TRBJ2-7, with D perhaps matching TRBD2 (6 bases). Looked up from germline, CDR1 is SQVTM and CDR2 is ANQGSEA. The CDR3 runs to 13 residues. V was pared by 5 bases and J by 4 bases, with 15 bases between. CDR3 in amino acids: CSVTGSGGYEQYF. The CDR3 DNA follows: TGCAGCGTTACCGGGTCCGGGGGTTACGAGCAGTACTTC.

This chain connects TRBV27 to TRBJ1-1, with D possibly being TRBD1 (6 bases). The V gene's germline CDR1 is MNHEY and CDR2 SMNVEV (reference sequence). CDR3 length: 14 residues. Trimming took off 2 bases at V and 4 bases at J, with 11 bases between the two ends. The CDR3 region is CASSLQGGSTEAFF. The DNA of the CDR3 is TGTGCCAGCAGTTTACAAGGGGGGTCCACTGAAGCTTTCTTT.